The 18 T cell receptor beta chains below all came from one sample that was sequenced in a study of early T cells in non-severe SARS-CoV-2 infection. TCRdb reprocessed the 5' RACE reads via MiXCR and lists one record per CDR3 protein. The sample holds just under 65,000 distinct CDR3 sequences, almost 9% seen once. Here the sequenced sample was whole blood, taken at baseline. Receptors originate from an adult who was a healthcare worker with PCR-confirmed SARS-CoV-2 infection or an uninfected control (not recorded which).

This clonotype came up many times. The chain recombines TRBV7-8 with TRBJ1-2; D may be TRBD1 (5 bases). CDR3 length: 13 residues. Deletions cut 3 bases from V and 5 bases from J, with 10 bases between. Germline assignment: CDR1 SGHVS and CDR2 FQNEAQ. The CDR3 is CASSLGGLYGYTF. The DNA of the CDR3 is TGTGCCAGCAGCTTGGGGGGACTGTATGGCTACACCTTC.

Only a few counts were recorded for this clonotype. The chain couples TRBV11-2 to TRBJ2-7; 11 nucleotides align to TRBD1. V lost 4 bases and J lost 3; bases outside the gene matches: 2. This CDR3 has 14 amino acids. CDR1 and CDR2 from the germline V gene are SGHAT and FQNNGV. The CDR3 DNA reads TGTGCCAGCAGCTGGGACAGGGGGGGCTACGAGCAGTACTTC. Its translation: CASSWDRGGYEQYF.

This clonotype has ten or more counts. The rearrangement links TRBV6-5 to TRBJ1-2; D unclear. V dropped 1 base and J dropped 5 bases, with 14 bases sitting between them. The CDR3 totals 15 residues. Germline-derived CDR1 and CDR2 are MNHEY and SVGAGI. The CDR3 DNA sequence: TGTGCCAGCAGTTACTTTATAGGCGGCGAGTATGGCTACACCTTC. This translates into CASSYFIGGEYGYTF.

The rearrangement links TRBV19 to TRBJ2-3, with TRBD2 identical over 14 bases. Germline CDR1 and CDR2: LNHDA and SQIVND (reference sequence). This CDR3 contains 19 residues. Germline trimming cut 5 bases from V and 0 bases from J; bases unmatched to any gene: 10. The CDR3 reads CASSSTTSGRGMSTDTQYF. DNA for the CDR3: TGTGCCAGTAGTTCGACGACTAGCGGGAGGGGAATGAGCACAGATACGCAGTATTTT.

V gene TRBV12-3 or TRBV12-4 combines with J gene TRBJ2-1; D unresolved. V lost 4 bases, J lost 6 bases, and 16 bases lay in between. The CDR3 covers 15 residues. DNA of the CDR3: TGTGCCAGCAGTTCCCACCGCGACCTCCGCAATGAGCAGTTCTTC. It specifies CASSSHRDLRNEQFF.

This chain's CDR3 is CASSRSVGADTQYF. CDR3 nucleotides: TGTGCCAGCAGCCGCTCAGTGGGCGCAGATACGCAGTATTTT. The J gene is TRBJ2-3, the V gene TRBV7-2; no reliable D call. This CDR3 has 14 residues. V was clipped by 5 bases and J by 4 bases, with 13 bases between them. CDR1 is SGHTA and CDR2 is FQGNSA in the germline V gene.

This clonotype was found a few times. J is TRBJ1-2 and V is TRBV12-3 or TRBV12-4; 7 bases match TRBD1. CDR3 length equals 13 residues. V was clipped by 5 bases and J by 7 bases; unmatched bases: 7. CDR3 DNA: TGTGCCAGCAGTGGACAGGACCCTACTGGCTACACCTTC. This encodes CASSGQDPTGYTF.

This clonotype was recorded at least ten times. This chain connects TRBV10-2 to TRBJ2-1; no clear D. In germline, CDR1 is WSHSY, CDR2 SAAADI. The CDR3 contains 15 residues. Deletions cut 0 bases from V and 4 bases from J, with 10 bases between. Written as DNA, the CDR3 is TGCGCCAGCAGTGAGTCGAATGTGGAGTACAATGAGCAGTTCTTC. As protein: CASSESNVEYNEQFF.

The table lists this clonotype with a few counts. This chain connects TRBV6-5 to TRBJ2-3; D unclear. Germline V lookup: CDR1 MNHEY, CDR2 SVGAGI. The germline V and J ends were trimmed by 0 bases and 0 bases, with 10 bases remaining between them. The CDR3 spans 16 residues. The chain's CDR3 is CASSYSRRSSTDTQYF. CDR3 sequence (DNA): TGTGCCAGCAGTTACTCCCGAAGATCTAGCACAGATACGCAGTATTTT.

This clonotype was picked up many times. The V and J genes are TRBV7-2 and TRBJ1-3; a possible D gene is TRBD1 (5 bases). CDR1 and CDR2 from the germline V gene are SGHTA and FQGNSA. The CDR3 contains 16 residues. V was pared by 1 base and J by 2 bases, with 12 bases between. For the CDR3, the DNA is TGTGCCAGCAGCTTAGTCCCCCCAGGGACTGGAAACACCATATATTTT. Translating gives CASSLVPPGTGNTIYF.

The CDR3 nucleotides are TGTGCCAGCAACTTAGGGGGCTTCGGCAATCAGCCCCAGCATTTT. Translated: CASNLGGFGNQPQHF. The genes are TRBV12-3 or TRBV12-4 and TRBJ1-5; 7 bases line up with TRBD1. CDR3 length equals 15 residues. The V gene end was trimmed by 7 bases and the J gene end by 2 bases; junction bases not matched to a gene: 8.

This clonotype occurred many times. This chain connects TRBV20-1 to TRBJ2-7, with 7 bases that match TRBD2. This CDR3 region has 15 residues. CDR1 is DFQATT and CDR2 is SNEGSKA in the germline V gene (reference sequence). V shed 0 bases and J 0 bases; nucleotides not matched to a gene: 5. CDR3 loop: CSARDIERDSYEQYF. CDR3 nucleotide sequence: TGCAGTGCTAGAGATATAGAGCGGGACTCCTACGAGCAGTACTTC.

The DNA for the CDR3 is TGTGCCAGCAGCTCACGGGACAGAGACAATCAGCCCCAGCATTTT. Its translation: CASSSRDRDNQPQHF. J is TRBJ1-5 and V is TRBV5-6; 7 bases fit TRBD1. V lost 3 bases and J lost 3; bases outside the gene matches: 6. The germline CDR1 and CDR2 sequences are SGHDT and YYEEEE. CDR3 length: 15 residues.

In this sample, this clonotype turned up many times. This rearrangement joins TRBV9 to TRBJ2-5; D is possibly TRBD2 (5 bases). The ends were cut back, 3 bases at V and 1 base at J, with 7 bases in the middle. The germline gives CDR1 SGDLS, CDR2 YYNGEE. The CDR3 spans 13 residues. Written as DNA, the CDR3 is TGTGCCAGCAGCGCTAGCCTCCAAGAGACCCAGTACTTC. As protein: CASSASLQETQYF.

CDR3 region: CASIRTTNYGYTF. Written as DNA, the CDR3 is TGTGCCAGCATCAGGACTACTAACTATGGCTACACCTTC. The rearrangement uses TRBV2 and TRBJ1-2, with unresolved D. The V end lost 7 bases, the J end lost 0 bases, and 9 bases lay between the germline ends. CDR3 length: 13 amino acids. Germline V CDR1 and CDR2: SNHLY, FYNNEI.

The chain has TRBV6-2 or TRBV6-3 and TRBJ1-5; D unclear. The CDR3 runs to 15 residues. Trimming removed 1 base at V and 2 bases at J, with 9 bases between. Germline V gene sequence: CDR1 MNHEY, CDR2 SVGEGT. This CDR3 is CASSYLDQGNQPQHF. The CDR3 DNA sequence: TGTGCCAGCAGTTACTTAGACCAGGGCAATCAGCCCCAGCATTTT.

The rearrangement joins TRBV2 to TRBJ1-4; a weak D match, TRBD1 (5 bases). The CDR3 consists of 16 residues. Germline assignment: CDR1 SNHLY and CDR2 FYNNEI. V lost 3 bases and J lost 7, with 18 bases in between. The CDR3 reads CASSEQTGIMSEKLFF. CDR3 coding DNA: TGTGCCAGCAGTGAGCAAACAGGAATCATGAGTGAAAAACTGTTTTTT. The full variable domain, with the rest looked up from reference TRBV2 and TRBJ1-4, is EPEVTQTPSHQVTQMGQEVILRCVPISNHLYFYWYRQILGQKVEFLVSFYNNEISEKSEIFDDQFSVERPDGSNFTLKIRSTKLEDSAMYFCASSEQTGIMSEKLFFGSGTQLSVL.

This clonotype was seen a handful of times. The genes are TRBV7-9 and TRBJ1-4; D not certain. Germline V gene sequence: CDR1 SEHNR, CDR2 FQNEAQ (reference sequence). V lost 5 bases and J 8 bases, leaving 18 bases between the germline ends. This CDR3 spans 15 amino acids. The CDR3 region has the DNA TGTGCCAGCAGCATCCCCCACAACCCCGAGGAAAAACTGTTTTTT. Translating gives CASSIPHNPEEKLFF. Together with reference TRBV7-9 and TRBJ1-4, the CDR3 gives the full variable domain: DTGVSQNPRHKITKRGQNVTFRCDPISEHNRLYWYRQTLGQGPEFLTYFQNEAQLEKSRLLSDRFSAERPKGSFSTLEIQRTEQGDSAMYLCASSIPHNPEEKLFFGSGTQLSVL.